This T cell receptor (beta chain) was identified in a study of T-cell reconstitution after alpha-beta-depleted transplantation in children. Findings of the study overall: It was reported that alpha-beta T cells came from several hundred expanded graft clones (about two months after transplant). The main origin of T-cell counts and diversity one year after transplant was newly produced T cells. Some patients showed high day-60 TCRbeta diversity, which derived from surviving recipient T cells and thymic progenitors.

This clonotype was seen a few times. As yet, its antigen is unknown. The TCRbeta library incorporated unique molecular identifiers. MiXCR, run by TCRdb on the PCR reads, gives a single entry per CDR3 protein. This sample has roughly 250,000 distinct CDR3 sequences; roughly 8.2% occur once, and the top ten carry almost 6.5%. The ends were cut back, 1 base at V and 7 bases at J, with 10 bases in the middle. The CDR3 spans 13 residues. Germline loops: CDR1 SGHNT, CDR2 YENEEA. The chain employs TRBV11-3 and TRBJ2-5; TRBD2 is a possible D gene (5 bases). This sequence originates from a male patient between 5 and 17 years old who had a stem cell transplant for acute lymphoblastic leukemia, so the T cells may come from the graft donor. The sequenced sample was PBMCs, mostly from graft donor cells, obtained 180 days after TCRalphabeta/CD19-depleted stem cell transplant. CDR3: CASSLGGFATQYF. For the CDR3, the DNA is TGTGCCAGCAGCTTAGGAGGGTTCGCGACCCAGTACTTC.